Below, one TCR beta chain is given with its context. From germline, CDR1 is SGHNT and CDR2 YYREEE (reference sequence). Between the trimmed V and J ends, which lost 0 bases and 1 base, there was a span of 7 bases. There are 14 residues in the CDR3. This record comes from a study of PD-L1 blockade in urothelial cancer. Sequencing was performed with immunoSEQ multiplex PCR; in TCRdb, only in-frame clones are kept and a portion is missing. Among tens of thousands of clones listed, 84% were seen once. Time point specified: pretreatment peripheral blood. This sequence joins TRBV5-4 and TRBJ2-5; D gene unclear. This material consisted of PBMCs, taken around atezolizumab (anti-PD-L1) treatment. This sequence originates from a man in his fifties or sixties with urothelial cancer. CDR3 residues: CASSLADIQETQYF. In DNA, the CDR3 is TGTGCCAGCAGCTTGGCCGACATCCAAGAGACCCAGTACTTC.